A selection of T cell receptor beta chains follows, all from one sample in a study of T cells in Graves' hyperthyroidism and ophthalmopathy. TCRdb reprocessed the multiplex PCR reads via MiXCR and lists one record per CDR3 protein. Here the sample spans about 380,000 distinct CDR3 sequences, about 13% being singletons. The sequenced material came from blood. The receptors were gathered from a man aged 25-45 years with Graves' hyperthyroidism that later progressed to Graves' ophthalmopathy. CDR3s include the opening cysteine and the closing phenylalanine or tryptophan. A D gene is named only where the DNA matches it firmly. A clone size is listed for some rows: how often the clone was seen (once, few, many), or a class if it is expanded.

J,size,D,V,DNA,CDR3
TRBJ2-1,.,TRBD2,TRBV7-2,TGTGCCAGCAGCTTACTTGTGACTAGCGGGGGGTATGAGCAGTTCTTC,CASSLLVTSGGYEQFF
TRBJ1-2,once,.,TRBV6-5,TGTGCCAGCAGTTACGGGTCAGGACCATTCTATGGCTACGCCTTC,CASSYGSGPFYGYAF
TRBJ1-1,many,.,TRBV12-3/TRBV12-4,TGTGCCAGCGCGCCGAGTAGAGCCACTGAAGCTTTCTTT,CASAPSRATEAFF
TRBJ1-1,.,TRBD1,TRBV9,TGTGCCAGCAGCGTAGCACAGGGGGGTGAAGCTTTCTTT,CASSVAQGGEAFF
TRBJ1-1,many,.,TRBV6-1,TGTGCCAGCACCCCCTTAGGGCTGAACACTGAAGCTTTCTTT,CASTPLGLNTEAFF
TRBJ2-1,many,.,TRBV30,TGTGCCTTCGACGGTGGGGTTGAGCAGTTCTTC,CAFDGGVEQFF
TRBJ2-5,.,.,TRBV5-1,TGCGCCAGCAGCCCCGGGACATTGGGGGAGACCCAGTACTTC,CASSPGTLGETQYF
TRBJ2-4,few,TRBD1,TRBV30,TGTGCCTGGAGTAGACAGGGGAGTGTCAAAAACATTCAGTACTTC,CAWSRQGSVKNIQYF
TRBJ2-7,few,.,TRBV4-1,TGCGCCAGCAGCCAAGGCTCCGTGCGGCGACAGCACTACGAGCAGTACTTC,CASSQGSVRRQHYEQYF
TRBJ1-5,.,.,TRBV12-3/TRBV12-4,TGTGCCAGCAGATCAACCGATCAGCCCCAGCATTTT,CASRSTDQPQHF
TRBJ1-4,many,.,TRBV2,TGTGCCAGCGGGGGTTTTTCGGTGGCTAATGAAAAACTGTTTTTT,CASGGFSVANEKLFF
TRBJ2-1,.,TRBD1,TRBV5-1,TGCGCCAGCAGCTTGTTGGACAGGGGGCGTAATGAGCAGTTCTTC,CASSLLDRGRNEQFF
TRBJ1-1,many,.,TRBV5-1,TGCGCCAGCAGCCATGACCCTGGTTACCAACTGGAAGCTTTCTTT,CASSHDPGYQLEAFF
TRBJ2-1,few,TRBD2,TRBV14,TGTGCCAGCAGCCAAGATCTGGGAGCTAGCGGCTCCTACAATGAGCAGTTCTTC,CASSQDLGASGSYNEQFF
TRBJ1-3,many,.,TRBV5-1,TGCGCCAGCAAAACAGGGCCTGGAAACACCATATATTTT,CASKTGPGNTIYF
TRBJ1-2,many,TRBD1,TRBV11-1,TGTGCCAGCAGCTTAGACCGAGGACAGGCGAGCTATGGCTACACCTTC,CASSLDRGQASYGYTF
TRBJ2-3,.,.,TRBV4-2,TGTGCCAGCAGCCAAACTACTTGGGCGGGGTACACAGATACGCAGTATTTT,CASSQTTWAGYTDTQYF
TRBJ1-1,many,.,TRBV5-1,TGCGCCAGCAGCCGTGAGCACACTGAAGCTTTCTTT,CASSREHTEAFF
TRBJ1-2,many,.,TRBV7-9,TGTGCCAGCAGCTTAGGGCGGGTTTCTAACTATGGCTACACCTTC,CASSLGRVSNYGYTF
TRBJ2-1,many,.,TRBV11-3,TGTGCCAGCAGCTTAGAGAGAGGGGGGGCCGGGGATGAGCAGTTCTTC,CASSLERGGAGDEQFF
TRBJ2-7,.,TRBD2,TRBV20-1,TGCAGTGCTCGGACTAGCGGGGGGCTTATTTACGAGCAGTACTTC,CSARTSGGLIYEQYF
TRBJ1-5,.,.,TRBV6-1,TGTGCCAGCAGTGAAGTGGGGAGCAATCAGCCCCAGCATTTT,CASSEVGSNQPQHF
TRBJ2-7,few,TRBD1,TRBV10-2,TGCGCCAGCATCCCTCAGGAGGACAGGGGGCTTGAGCAGTACTTC,CASIPQEDRGLEQYF
TRBJ2-7,many,.,TRBV29-1,TGCAGCGTTCTGTCGAGACAGTCATACGAGCAGTACTTC,CSVLSRQSYEQYF
TRBJ2-1,many,.,TRBV27,TGTGCCAGCAGTTTATTCCCCAGGCCCGATGAGCAGTTCTTC,CASSLFPRPDEQFF
TRBJ1-4,.,.,TRBV2,TGTGCCAGCAGTGCTTCAGCAGGGGTTAATGAAAAACTGTTTTTT,CASSASAGVNEKLFF
TRBJ1-2,many,TRBD1,TRBV5-1,TGCGCCAGCAGCCTCGTGGCAGGGGGCGGCTACACCTTC,CASSLVAGGGYTF
TRBJ2-7,many,.,TRBV20-1,TGCAGTGCTAGAGTCTTTACCGGGCACGAGCAGTACTTC,CSARVFTGHEQYF
TRBJ2-7,once,TRBD2,TRBV20-1,TGCAGTGCTCGAAACCCCGCGGGGACTAGCGGGAGCTACGAGCAGTACTTC,CSARNPAGTSGSYEQYF
TRBJ1-4,many,.,TRBV7-2,TGTGCCAGCAGCTTTTATGGGGAGGCTGAAAAACTGTTTTTT,CASSFYGEAEKLFF
TRBJ2-3,.,.,TRBV4-1,TGCGCCAGCAGGCCGATGGGCGAGGGGGCAGATACGCAGTATTTT,CASRPMGEGADTQYF
TRBJ1-2,few,.,TRBV30,TGTGCCTGGACCCTGATAGTGGATGGCTACACCTTC,CAWTLIVDGYTF
TRBJ2-7,many,TRBD2,TRBV20-1,TGCAGTGCTAGTGGGCTAGCGGGTCCCTACGAGCAGTACTTC,CSASGLAGPYEQYF
TRBJ2-7,many,TRBD1,TRBV12-3/TRBV12-4,TGTGCCAGCAGTCCCACCGGGACAGGGGGCTACGAGCAGTACTTC,CASSPTGTGGYEQYF
TRBJ2-1,.,TRBD2,TRBV19,TGTGCCAGTAGTATTTCCACTCCACTAGCGGGTTGGAATGAGCAGTTCTTC,CASSISTPLAGWNEQFF
TRBJ2-7,.,.,TRBV12-5,TGTGCTAGTGGTTTTGGGGCAGTTGCAATCTACGAGCAGTACTTC,CASGFGAVAIYEQYF
TRBJ1-1,few,TRBD1,TRBV5-1,TGCGCCAGCAGCTCGCTACAGGGGGAGAACACTGAAGCTTTCTTT,CASSSLQGENTEAFF
TRBJ2-3,.,TRBD2,TRBV6-4,TGTGCCAGCAGTGACTCGCGGGGGGGCACAGATACGCAGTATTTT,CASSDSRGGTDTQYF
TRBJ1-5,few,.,TRBV3-1,TGTGCCAGCAGCCAAGGAAAACAGATCAATCAGCCCCAGCATTTT,CASSQGKQINQPQHF
TRBJ2-1,many,TRBD1,TRBV12-5,TGTGCTAGTGGCCCGAATTCAGTGCGGGACAGGGACGGGAATGAGCAGTTCTTC,CASGPNSVRDRDGNEQFF
TRBJ2-7,.,.,TRBV4-1,TGCGCCAGCAGCCAAGAGGACAGGGAGGGTTACGAGCAGTACTTC,CASSQEDREGYEQYF
TRBJ2-7,.,.,TRBV7-9,TGTGCCAGCAGCTTCAGGGGCTTTCCCTACGAGCAGTACTTC,CASSFRGFPYEQYF
TRBJ1-5,.,.,TRBV18,TGTGCCAGCTCACTGGACGAAAGCAATCAGCCCCAGCATTTT,CASSLDESNQPQHF
TRBJ1-3,.,.,TRBV6-1,TGTGCCAGCAGGGGGGAACAGTTCGGAAACACCATATATTTT,CASRGEQFGNTIYF
TRBJ1-2,many,.,TRBV7-8,TGTGCCAGCAGCCCAAAGGGACGTAAAAACATCCCTAACTATGGCTACACCTTC,CASSPKGRKNIPNYGYTF
TRBJ1-5,once,.,TRBV4-2,TGTGCCAGCAGCAGAGTCGGGGGCCCTCAGCCCCAGCATTTT,CASSRVGGPQPQHF
TRBJ2-7,few,TRBD1,TRBV30,TGTGCCTGGAGTCCGGGACAGGGTTTCTACGAGCAGTACTTC,CAWSPGQGFYEQYF
TRBJ2-1,many,TRBD2,TRBV28,TGTGCCAGCGCTATTATGGTAGCGGGGGATAACAATGAGCAGTTCTTC,CASAIMVAGDNNEQFF
TRBJ2-1,many,.,TRBV10-3,TGTGCCATCAACGGACCCTCCTACAATGAGCAGTTCTTC,CAINGPSYNEQFF
TRBJ2-7,few,TRBD1,TRBV4-1,TGCGCCAGCAGCCGGGCCGGACAGGCCTACGAGCAGTACTTC,CASSRAGQAYEQYF
TRBJ2-1,.,.,TRBV10-3,TGTGCCATCACCCACGTCGGGTATGAGCAGTTCTTC,CAITHVGYEQFF
TRBJ1-1,few,.,TRBV4-1,TGCGCCAGCAGCCAAGATCATGGCAGAGGGACTGAAGCTTTCTTT,CASSQDHGRGTEAFF
TRBJ2-7,many,TRBD2,TRBV12-3/TRBV12-4,TGTGCCAGCAGTTTCGGGGGGGACACCTACGAGCAGTACTTC,CASSFGGDTYEQYF